Listed below are T cell receptor beta chains from one sample, sequenced in a study of blood T cell repertoires in COVID-19. The data were produced by immunoSEQ multiplex PCR, yet TCRdb's version contains in-frame clones alone and is incomplete. The sample contains approximately 40,000 clones, about 90% of which appear only once. Source material: peripheral blood. The receptors were sampled from a man in his fifties or sixties with COVID-19, enrolled during active disease. Both conserved end residues are part of each CDR3. D genes are given only for firm matches. Size tells how often a clone was seen (once, few, many) or the class of an expanded clone, and some rows leave it out.

clone_size,j_call,d_call,v_call,cdr3_aa,cdr3_nt
NA,TRBJ1-5,TRBD1,TRBV5-1,CASSPGTGDQPQHF,TGCGCCAGCAGCCCCGGGACAGGAGATCAGCCCCAGCATTTT
few,TRBJ1-2,NA,TRBV6-5,CASSSLSGVGGYTF,TGTGCCAGCAGTTCATTGTCCGGGGTTGGAGGCTACACCTTC
NA,TRBJ2-1,NA,TRBV11-3,CASKGRGGNEQFF,TGTGCCAGCAAGGGGAGGGGGGGAAATGAGCAGTTCTTC
NA,TRBJ2-5,NA,TRBV5-1,CASYEVEGAETQYF,TGCGCCAGCTACGAAGTTGAGGGCGCAGAGACCCAGTACTTC
NA,TRBJ2-5,TRBD2,TRBV6-5,CASTPRPGGETQYF,TGTGCCAGCACCCCCCGTCCGGGAGGAGAGACCCAGTACTTC
NA,TRBJ2-3,NA,TRBV19,CASIGRSTDTQYF,TGTGCCAGTATTGGCAGAAGCACAGATACGCAGTATTTT
once,TRBJ2-7,TRBD2,TRBV9,CASSAPQGLADYEQYF,TGTGCCAGCAGCGCTCCCCAGGGACTAGCAGATTACGAGCAGTACTTC
NA,TRBJ1-6,NA,TRBV28,CASQPPGLGGSPLHF,TGTGCCAGCCAACCGCCGGGCCTAGGGGGTTCACCCCTCCACTTT
NA,TRBJ1-1,TRBD1,TRBV19,CASSRSRWQGVSEAFF,TGTGCCAGTAGTCGGTCCCGATGGCAGGGGGTTTCTGAAGCTTTCTTT
NA,TRBJ2-1,TRBD2,TRBV29-1,CSVEAPGLAGVLEQFF,TGCAGCGTTGAGGCCCCGGGACTAGCGGGAGTACTTGAGCAGTTCTTC
NA,TRBJ1-2,NA,TRBV28,CASSSEGAYYGYTF,TGTGCCAGCAGTTCAGAAGGGGCATACTATGGCTACACCTTC
NA,TRBJ1-4,TRBD1,TRBV28,CASTTVGQQNEKLFF,TGTGCCAGCACCACCGTGGGACAGCAAAATGAAAAACTGTTTTTT
NA,TRBJ1-4,NA,TRBV28,CASSLEHEKLFF,TGTGCCAGCAGTTTAGAGCATGAAAAACTGTTTTTT
NA,TRBJ2-2,TRBD2,TRBV7-9,CASSIPSGMNTGELFF,TGTGCCAGCAGCATACCTAGCGGGATGAACACCGGGGAGCTGTTTTTT
few,TRBJ1-3,TRBD1,TRBV9,CASSFIQGPISGNTIYF,TGTGCCAGCAGTTTTATACAGGGGCCCATCTCTGGAAACACCATATATTTT
NA,TRBJ2-1,TRBD2,TRBV5-1,CASSLPPGLAGGKGNEQFF,TGCGCCAGCAGCTTACCGCCGGGTCTAGCGGGAGGTAAGGGAAATGAGCAGTTCTTC
NA,TRBJ1-2,TRBD1,TRBV28,CAITRQGRGYGYTF,TGTGCCATCACGAGACAGGGTCGAGGCTATGGCTACACCTTC
NA,TRBJ2-7,NA,TRBV6-5,CASSFHQGYEQYF,TGTGCCAGCAGTTTCCACCAGGGCTACGAGCAGTACTTC
once,TRBJ2-2,NA,TRBV5-1,CASSLDRNTGELFF,TGCGCCAGCAGCTTGGACAGGAACACCGGGGAGCTGTTTTTT
NA,TRBJ2-7,NA,TRBV11-2,CASSLRLGRQAGYEQYF,TGTGCCAGCAGCTTAAGGTTAGGACGACAGGCGGGCTACGAGCAGTACTTC
NA,TRBJ2-7,NA,TRBV5-6,CASSLVPPVSYEQYF,TGTGCCAGCAGCTTGGTTCCCCCTGTTTCCTACGAGCAGTACTTC
NA,TRBJ2-7,NA,TRBV4-1,CASSQAASSYEQYF,TGCGCCAGCAGCCAAGCCGCTAGCTCCTACGAGCAGTACTTC
few,TRBJ2-5,TRBD1,TRBV7-9,CASSPWTGTQETQYF,TGTGCCAGCAGCCCATGGACAGGGACACAAGAGACCCAGTACTTC
NA,TRBJ2-3,NA,TRBV21-1,CASRAGAGLGAQYF,TGTGCCAGCAGGGCTGGGGCGGGGCTAGGTGCGCAGTATTTT
once,TRBJ1-3,TRBD1,TRBV28,CASSLTGALSGNTIYF,TGTGCCAGCAGTTTAACAGGGGCCCTCTCTGGAAACACCATATATTTT
NA,TRBJ2-1,TRBD1,TRBV5-1,CASSLGQGTYNEQFF,TGCGCCAGCAGCCTAGGACAGGGCACTTACAATGAGCAGTTCTTC
NA,TRBJ2-7,TRBD2,TRBV19,CASSPIAGEGSYEQYF,TGTGCCAGTAGTCCGATAGCGGGAGAAGGCTCCTACGAGCAGTACTTC
NA,TRBJ2-5,NA,TRBV9,CASSDTLRETQYF,TGTGCCAGCAGCGATACTCTCCGGGAGACCCAGTACTTC
NA,TRBJ2-2,NA,TRBV28,CASSRAGELFF,TGTGCCAGCAGTCGGGCCGGGGAGCTGTTTTTT
NA,TRBJ1-1,NA,TRBV7-8,CASSAGPATEAFF,TGTGCCAGCAGCGCGGGTCCAGCCACTGAAGCTTTCTTT
NA,TRBJ1-2,TRBD1,TRBV7-3,CASSFSGQIYGYTF,TGTGCCAGCAGTTTTTCGGGACAGATCTATGGCTACACCTTC
NA,TRBJ2-3,TRBD1,TRBV19,CAARDSNTDTQYF,TGTGCCGCCAGGGACAGTAACACAGATACGCAGTATTTT
NA,TRBJ1-2,NA,TRBV28,CASSFQGNYGYTF,TGTGCCAGCAGTTTTCAGGGAAACTATGGCTACACCTTC
NA,TRBJ1-3,NA,TRBV4-2,CASSQDGGFGGNTIYF,TGTGCCAGCAGCCAAGATGGGGGGTTCGGTGGAAACACCATATATTTT
NA,TRBJ2-1,TRBD2,TRBV20-1,CSASLGSGAAREQFF,TGCAGTGCTAGTCTAGGTAGCGGGGCGGCCCGTGAGCAGTTCTTC
NA,TRBJ1-5,NA,TRBV5-8,CASSSRLGTGGSNQPQHF,TGTGCCAGCAGCTCAAGGCTAGGCACAGGTGGGTCCAATCAGCCCCAGCATTTT
NA,TRBJ2-7,NA,TRBV18,CASSPGPYEQYF,TGTGCCAGCTCACCGGGCCCCTACGAGCAGTACTTC
few,TRBJ2-7,NA,TRBV15,CATSSSDQGSYEQYF,TGTGCCACCAGCAGCTCCGACCAGGGGTCCTACGAGCAGTACTTC
medium-sized,TRBJ1-1,NA,TRBV28,CASSLFHRKIERNTEAFF,TGTGCCAGCAGTTTATTTCACAGAAAGATTGAGAGGAACACTGAAGCTTTCTTT
few,TRBJ2-5,TRBD2,TRBV10-2,CASSVGGLHQETQYF,TGCGCCAGCAGTGTCGGGGGGTTGCACCAAGAGACCCAGTACTTC
NA,TRBJ1-4,NA,TRBV3-1/TRBV3-2,CASSPRVGGEKLFF,TGTGCCAGCAGCCCCAGGGTGGGGGGGGAAAAACTGTTTTTT
NA,TRBJ1-5,TRBD1,TRBV30,CAWSTGQGDQPQHF,TGTGCCTGGAGTACAGGACAGGGCGATCAGCCCCAGCATTTT